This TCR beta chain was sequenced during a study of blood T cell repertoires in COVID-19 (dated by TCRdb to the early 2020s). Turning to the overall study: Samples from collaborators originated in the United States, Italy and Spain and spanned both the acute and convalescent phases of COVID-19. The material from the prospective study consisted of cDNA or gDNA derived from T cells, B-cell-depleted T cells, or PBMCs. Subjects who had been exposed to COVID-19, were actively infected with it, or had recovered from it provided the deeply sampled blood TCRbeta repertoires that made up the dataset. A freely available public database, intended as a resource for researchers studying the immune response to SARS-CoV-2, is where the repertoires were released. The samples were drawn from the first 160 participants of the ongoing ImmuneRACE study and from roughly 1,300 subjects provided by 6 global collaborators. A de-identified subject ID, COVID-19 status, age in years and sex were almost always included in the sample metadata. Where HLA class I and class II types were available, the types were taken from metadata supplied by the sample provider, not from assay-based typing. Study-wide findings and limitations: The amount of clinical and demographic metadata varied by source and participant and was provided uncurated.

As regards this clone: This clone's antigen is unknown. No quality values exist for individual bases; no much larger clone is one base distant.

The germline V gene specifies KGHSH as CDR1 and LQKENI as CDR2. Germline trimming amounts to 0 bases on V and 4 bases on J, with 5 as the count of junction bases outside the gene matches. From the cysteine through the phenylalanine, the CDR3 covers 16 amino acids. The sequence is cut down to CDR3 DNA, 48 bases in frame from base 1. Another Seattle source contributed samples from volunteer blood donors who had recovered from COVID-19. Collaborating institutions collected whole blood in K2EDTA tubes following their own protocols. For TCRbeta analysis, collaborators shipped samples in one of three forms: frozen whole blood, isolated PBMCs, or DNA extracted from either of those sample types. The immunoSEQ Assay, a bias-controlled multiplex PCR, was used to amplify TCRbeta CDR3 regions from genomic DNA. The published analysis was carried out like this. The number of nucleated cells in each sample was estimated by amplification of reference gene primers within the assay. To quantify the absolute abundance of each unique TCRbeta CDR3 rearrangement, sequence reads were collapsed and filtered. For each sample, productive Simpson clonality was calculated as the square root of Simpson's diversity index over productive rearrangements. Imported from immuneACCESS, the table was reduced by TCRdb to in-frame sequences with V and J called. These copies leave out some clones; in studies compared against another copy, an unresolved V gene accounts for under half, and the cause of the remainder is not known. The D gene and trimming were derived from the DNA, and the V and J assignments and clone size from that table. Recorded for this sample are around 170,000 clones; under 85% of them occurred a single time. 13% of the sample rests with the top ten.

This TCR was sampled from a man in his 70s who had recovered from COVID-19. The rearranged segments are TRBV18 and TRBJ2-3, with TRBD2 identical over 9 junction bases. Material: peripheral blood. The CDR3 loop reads CASSPPGSGRSDTQYF. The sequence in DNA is TGTGCCAGCTCACCACCGGGTAGCGGGAGATCAGATACGCAGTATTTT.